The entry that follows covers one TCR beta chain sequence. Its antigen is unknown. No clone much larger than this one lies a single base away; base qualities are absent. V sheds 6 bases and J sheds 4 bases, leaving 22 bases between their ends. Via the germline V gene, CDR1 is SGHRS and CDR2 YFSETQ. The CDR3 runs 16 amino acids, cysteine and phenylalanine included. The sequence is cut down to CDR3 DNA, 48 bases in frame from base 1. The data are from a study of cytomegalovirus exposure and HLA in healthy donors (dated by TCRdb to between 2016 and 2019). Turning to the overall study: A later analysis indicated that the 120 or so validation repertoires were generated on the platform also employed for the 650 to 850 repertoires of the first cohort. To predict cytomegalovirus infection status, the study brought together high-throughput TCR immunosequencing, statistical association of individual TCRs with disease status, and machine learning. Besides the first cohort of 500 to 700 subjects, a separate validation cohort made up of some 110 different subjects was used. The study was designed to test whether signatures of past pathogen exposure could be identified by cataloging public T cell receptors.

General findings and caveats noted by the study authors: The validation cohort had no HLA typing available for a later analysis, so co-occurrence within that cohort was assessed over all 130 or so repertoires. In a later analysis, TCRs clustered in the first cohort were found to also tend to co-occur in the 120 or so validation repertoires, with about 93% of cluster scores above 0. In vitro tests confirmed that a few of the cytomegalovirus-associated TCR beta chains recognize cytomegalovirus antigens. Across donors, most TCR sequences were observed very rarely, whereas some public TCRs were present in many individuals. The classifier was reported to diagnose cytomegalovirus status with high specificity and sensitivity in both the original and validation cohorts. A total of 150 or so TCR beta chains were listed by the study as associated with cytomegalovirus. It was suggested by the authors that the approach could potentially be generalized to other disease states and immunological phenotypes.

The donors were included in the validation cohort of around 120 subjects, a group kept apart from the 666-subject first cohort. Library prep was done by the immunoSEQ multiplex PCR assay. The published analysis was carried out like this. A statistical classification framework was developed to diagnose cytomegalovirus status using the catalog of TCR beta chain sequences. This is the immuneACCESS table as TCRdb keeps it, with only in-frame sequences that have V and J called. A part of the clones is gone; compared with another copy, unresolved V genes explain less than half, and the rest is unexplained. That table furnishes V, J and clone size, whereas the DNA furnished D and trimming. The sample data list tens of thousands of clones, and more than 80% of these were observed just once. The ten biggest clones cover approximately 6.3% of the sample.

This receptor chain uses TRBV5-1 and TRBJ2-5, with a tentative D gene TRBD2 over 6 matching bases. The receptor's source is a woman between 18 and 29 years old in good health and CMV-seronegative. Material for sequencing was PBMCs. CDR3 protein: CASTPAPGLARETQYF. The DNA sequence is given as TGCGCCAGCACTCCCGCGCCGGGACTGGCCCGAGAGACCCAGTACTTC.